Listed here are 29 T cell receptor beta chains from one sample, sequenced in a study of blood T cells in healthy people across ages. PCR was performed a second time for roughly 7 to 11 cycles using a sample-barcoded 5' primer and a J-beta primer mix. TCRdb redid the calling of the 5' RACE reads with MiXCR, one entry per CDR3 protein. There are over 700,000 distinct CDR3 sequences in the sample; roughly 25% occur only once, and more than 8.5% lies in the top ten. This sample was shared with a second study, whose subject was T cells of mothers and their children.

The sequenced material came from blood. The receptors originated from a boy between 10 and 17 years old in good health.

This clonotype was seen many times. The chain is built from TRBV10-3 and TRBJ1-4, with no clear D. Trimming took 3 bases from V and 5 from J, leaving 7 bases between them. The CDR3 covers 13 residues. CDR1 and CDR2 from the germline V gene are ENHRY and SYGVKD. The CDR3 nucleotides are TGTGCCATCAGTGAAAGTTACAATGAAAAACTGTTTTTT. As protein: CAISESYNEKLFF.

This clonotype occurred a few times. This sequence joins TRBV7-9 and TRBJ2-3; 8 bases are a match to TRBD2. CDR3 length: 18 residues. V trimming: 7 bases; J trimming: 1 base; junction bases outside the gene matches: 16. Germline CDR1 SEHNR, CDR2 FQNEAQ (reference sequence). This CDR3 is CASITRSSGDGRTDTQYF. CDR3 nucleotides: TGTGCCAGCATCACCCGTAGTAGCGGGGATGGGCGCACAGATACGCAGTATTTT.

The rearrangement uses TRBV3-1 and TRBJ1-2, with 10 bases fitting TRBD1. V was pared by 4 bases and J by 8 bases, with 10 bases of the junction left unmatched. This CDR3 has 15 amino acids. Germline V gene lookup returns CDR1 LGHDT and CDR2 YNNKEL (reference sequence). The CDR3 loop reads CASSPVRQGAGGYTF. CDR3 sequence (DNA): TGTGCCAGCAGCCCAGTAAGACAGGGGGCGGGAGGCTACACCTTC.

This chain uses TRBV7-9 with TRBJ2-1; D call uncertain. The germline V gene has CDR1 SEHNR and CDR2 FQNEAQ (reference sequence). This CDR3 is built from 14 residues. Trimming removed 1 base from V and 5 bases from J, with 9 bases in between. CDR3: CASSLEEVDNEQFF. CDR3 DNA: TGTGCCAGCAGCTTAGAAGAGGTGGACAATGAGCAGTTCTTC.

Concerning this clonotype: Since no conserved phenylalanine or tryptophan closes the CDR3, a read error is the likely cause. The chain employs TRBV28 and TRBJ2-1; TRBD2 matches at 9 bases. The CDR3 sequence is 17 residues long. Trimming cost V 2 bases and J 0 bases; bases outside gene matches: 5. Germline CDR1 and CDR2: MDHEN and SYDVKM. The CDR3 loop is CASSLLREGPSYNEQFL. The DNA for the CDR3 is TGTGCCAGCAGTTTACTGCGGGAGGGCCCCTCCTACAATGAGCAGTTCCTC.

This sequence joins TRBV10-3 and TRBJ2-1; 7 bases are a match to TRBD1. The CDR3 is made up of 14 amino acids. Germline assignment: CDR1 ENHRY and CDR2 SYGVKD. Losses at the gene ends were 2 bases for V and 4 bases for J; bases not matched to a gene: 2. Here the CDR3 DNA reads TGTGCCATCAGTGAGGACAGGGCTTACAATGAGCAGTTCTTC. It translates to CAISEDRAYNEQFF.

The rearrangement links TRBV20-1 to TRBJ1-3; TRBD1 matches 8 bases. Germline assignment: CDR1 DFQATT and CDR2 SNEGSKA (reference sequence). The CDR3 loop spans 14 amino acids. The trim removed 7 bases at V and 1 base at J, leaving 6 bases unmatched. CDR3 protein: CSVLDRASGNTIYF. The CDR3, as DNA: TGCAGTGTCCTGGACAGGGCGTCTGGAAACACCATATATTTT.

This clonotype was counted only a few times. The V call is TRBV29-1, the J call TRBJ2-5; TRBD2 agrees at 9 bases. The DNA matches TRBJ2-1 better at its end, which makes the J call doubtful. Germline-derived CDR1 and CDR2 are SQVTM and ANQGSEA. The CDR3 is 14 amino acids. The CDR3 protein is CSAPRGGPYNEQFF. CDR3 nucleotides: TGCAGCGCTCCGCGGGGGGGCCCTTACAATGAGCAGTTCTTC.

This clonotype has only a few counts. One junction end disagrees with the germline gene, perhaps due to a read error. The rearrangement uses TRBV24-1 and TRBJ1-2; D gene unclear. This CDR3 spans 13 amino acids. The germline V gene has CDR1 KGHDR and CDR2 SFDVKD. The CDR3: CATSGLDGYGCTF. CDR3 coding DNA: TGTGCCACCAGTGGTCTCGACGGGTATGGCTGCACCTTC.

This clonotype was counted a few times. The J gene is TRBJ2-5, the V gene TRBV7-9; 13 nucleotides agree with TRBD2. Germline V gene lookup returns CDR1 SEHNR and CDR2 FQNEAQ (reference sequence). With V trimmed by 6 bases and J by 1 base, 5 bases remained unmatched. The CDR3 is 16 amino acids. The CDR3 reads CASRTSGGRGQETQYF. CDR3 sequence (DNA): TGTGCCAGCAGGACTAGCGGGGGGAGGGGCCAAGAGACCCAGTACTTC.

V usage is TRBV3-1 and J usage is TRBJ2-7, with 11 nucleotides matching TRBD2. The CDR3 is 14 residues long. The germline V gene has CDR1 LGHDT and CDR2 YNNKEL (reference sequence). V lost 3 bases to trimming and J lost 2 bases; unmatched junction nucleotides: 0. The CDR3 DNA reads TGTGCCAGCAGCCATAGCGGGAGGGCCTACGAGCAGTACTTC. It translates to CASSHSGRAYEQYF.

V usage is TRBV27 and J usage is TRBJ2-7; D gene ambiguous. The CDR3 sequence is 14 residues long. CDR1 is MNHEY, CDR2 SMNVEV, per germline (reference sequence). V shed 0 bases and J shed 4 bases, with 10 bases lying between them. The CDR3 reads CASSLSGVPYEQYF. CDR3 sequence (DNA): TGTGCCAGCAGTTTATCCGGTGTTCCGTACGAGCAGTACTTC.

The rearrangement joins TRBV19 to TRBJ2-2; D might be TRBD1 (5 bases). Trimming shortened V by 8 bases and J by 5 bases, and 9 bases separated the two germline ends. From germline, CDR1 is LNHDA and CDR2 SQIVND (reference sequence). The CDR3 is made up of 12 amino acids. The CDR3 reads CASQGRTGELFF. Here the CDR3 DNA reads TGTGCCAGTCAGGGAAGGACCGGGGAGCTGTTTTTT.

This clonotype was counted a few times. The chain carries TRBV5-5 and TRBJ2-7; D gene uncertain. The CDR3 is made up of 16 amino acids. Germline CDR1 and CDR2: SGHKS and YYEKEE (reference sequence). V was shortened by 4 bases and J by 0 bases, with 17 bases between the two germline ends. The CDR3 loop reads CASSTSPDISSYEQYF. Written as DNA, the CDR3 is TGTGCCAGCAGCACGAGTCCGGATATCAGCTCCTACGAGCAGTACTTC. Complete variable domain (other parts from reference TRBV5-5 and TRBJ2-7): DAGVTQSPTHLIKTRGQQVTLRCSPISGHKSVSWYQQVLGQGPQFIFQYYEKEERGRGNFPDRFSARQFPNYSSELNVNALLLGDSALYLCASSTSPDISSYEQYFGPGTRLTVT.

This clonotype showed up just a few times. This sequence joins TRBV3-1 and TRBJ2-5; D is undetermined. CDR1 LGHDT and CDR2 YNNKEL come from the germline V gene (reference sequence). This CDR3 is built from 12 residues. The V gene lost 0 bases and the J gene lost 7 bases, with 6 bases spanning the gap. The CDR3 loop reads CASSQEGRTQYF. The CDR3 DNA follows: TGTGCCAGCAGCCAAGAAGGCCGGACCCAGTACTTC.

As DNA, the CDR3 is TGTGCCAGCAGCTTTGGGCGGGACCTGCAGCGTGTGGAGACCCAGTACTTC. It translates to CASSFGRDLQRVETQYF. V is TRBV7-9 and J is TRBJ2-5, with TRBD2 as a possible D gene (6 bases). The CDR3 is made up of 17 amino acids. Trimming took 3 bases from V and 5 from J, leaving 22 bases between them. Per the germline V gene, CDR1 is SEHNR and CDR2 is FQNEAQ (reference sequence).

Ten or more counts support this clonotype. This chain uses TRBV20-1 with TRBJ2-7; TRBD1 might be the D (5 bases). CDR1 is DFQATT and CDR2 is SNEGSKA in the germline V gene (reference sequence). The CDR3 is 13 residues long. The CDR3 sequence: CSVPQGEVNEQYF. Here the CDR3 DNA reads TGCAGCGTTCCCCAGGGTGAAGTTAACGAGCAGTACTTC.

The gene calls are TRBV12-3 or TRBV12-4 and TRBJ1-2, with D uncertain. This CDR3 is built from 15 residues. The V gene lost 3 bases and the J gene lost 0 bases, with 11 bases spanning the gap. In nucleotides, the CDR3 is TGTGCCAGCAGTTTTACAGAGAGAACTAACTATGGCTACACCTTC. Its protein is CASSFTERTNYGYTF.

In this sample, this clonotype turned up a few times. The chain joins TRBV20-1 to TRBJ2-7; 9 positions agree with TRBD1. The CDR3 consists of 16 residues. From germline, CDR1 is DFQATT and CDR2 SNEGSKA (reference sequence). With V trimmed by 0 bases and J by 0 bases, 6 bases remained unmatched. CDR3 loop: CSARDGDRALSYEQYF. CDR3 sequence (DNA): TGCAGTGCTAGAGATGGGGACAGGGCGCTCTCCTACGAGCAGTACTTC.

There are a few counts of this clonotype. This chain's CDR3 is CAITGHYGYTF. In nucleotides, the CDR3 is TGTGCCATCACCGGACACTATGGCTACACCTTC. The J gene is TRBJ1-2, the V gene TRBV10-3, with no clear D. The V end lost 7 bases, the J end lost 3 bases, and 6 bases lay between the germline ends. This CDR3 region has 11 residues. Germline V gene sequence: CDR1 ENHRY, CDR2 SYGVKD.

This clonotype was counted a few times. This rearrangement joins TRBV10-1 to TRBJ2-3, with 9 bases aligning to TRBD2. Germline V gives CDR1 WNHNN, CDR2 SYGVQD (reference sequence). Trimming took 8 bases from V and 0 from J; bases not matched to a gene: 18. The CDR3 totals 19 residues. In DNA form, the CDR3 reads TGCGCCAGCGGCCCGGCAGGGAGCGGGGGGCCGACTAGCACAGATACGCAGTATTTT. Protein: CASGPAGSGGPTSTDTQYF.

The chain carries TRBV4-3 and TRBJ2-3; 7 nucleotides match TRBD2. Germline lookup yields CDR1 LGHNA and CDR2 YSLEER. The V gene end was trimmed by 1 base and the J gene end by 2 bases; junction bases not matched to a gene: 6. This CDR3 contains 16 residues. CDR3 sequence (DNA): TGCGCCAGCAGCCAAGTCGGAGGGACTAACACAGATACGCAGTATTTT. This encodes CASSQVGGTNTDTQYF.

This clonotype was observed many times. The chain is built from TRBV2 and TRBJ2-3; the D is unclear. Trimming cost V 3 bases and J 0 bases, with 4 bases left between them. Germline V CDR1 and CDR2: SNHLY, FYNNEI. The CDR3 is 13 residues long. The CDR3 DNA sequence: TGTGCCAGCAGTGACTCAAGCACAGATACGCAGTATTTT. Translated: CASSDSSTDTQYF.

This clonotype was seen only a few times. The chain has TRBV7-2 and TRBJ1-1, with D unresolved. V lost 4 bases to trimming and J lost 1 base, with 10 bases between them. This CDR3 has 14 amino acids. From germline, CDR1 is SGHTA and CDR2 FQGNSA. The CDR3 sequence: CASSSRLRNTEAFF. The CDR3 nucleotides read TGTGCCAGCAGCTCTAGACTTAGGAACACTGAAGCTTTCTTT.

The V and J genes are TRBV3-1 and TRBJ2-6; no reliable D call. Germline CDR1 and CDR2: LGHDT and YNNKEL (reference sequence). The V end lost 3 bases, the J end lost 3 bases, and 15 bases lay between the germline ends. This CDR3 has 17 amino acids. For the CDR3, the DNA is TGTGCCAGCAGCCAGGGATCGGCTGACTTTGGGGCCAACGTCCTGACTTTC. Translation: CASSQGSADFGANVLTF.

In this sample, this clonotype turned up a few times. The chain is built from TRBV7-2 and TRBJ2-3, with 8 bases identical to TRBD2. Trimming took 1 base from V and 0 from J; bases not matched to a gene: 9. Per the germline V gene, CDR1 is SGHTA and CDR2 is FQGNSA. The CDR3 runs to 18 residues. This CDR3 reads CASSLDLQAGASTDTQYF. The CDR3 DNA sequence: TGTGCCAGCAGCTTAGATCTCCAAGCGGGGGCCAGCACAGATACGCAGTATTTT.

This clonotype was found a few times. This chain connects TRBV4-2 to TRBJ2-5, with D perhaps being TRBD1 or TRBD2 (6 bases each). This CDR3 comprises 16 residues. Trimming removed 0 bases from V and 5 bases from J, with 16 bases in between. From germline, CDR1 is LGHNA and CDR2 YNFKEQ. CDR3 loop: CASSQDSGGDWETQYF. CDR3 in DNA: TGTGCCAGCAGCCAAGATTCCGGGGGCGACTGGGAGACCCAGTACTTC.

In its sample, this clonotype was seen a few times. The germline gene is not matched at one end of the junction; a read error may be the cause. Here the CDR3 DNA reads TGTGCCTGCAGCTCCCTCGGGGAGGCTGAGCAGTTCTTC. Its translation is CACSSLGEAEQFF. V is TRBV6-6 and J is TRBJ2-1, with D perhaps matching TRBD2 (6 bases). The CDR3 consists of 13 residues. CDR1 and CDR2 from the germline V gene are MNHNY and SVGAGI (reference sequence).

This sequence joins TRBV27 and TRBJ2-5; 9 nucleotides match TRBD2. The germline gives CDR1 MNHEY, CDR2 SMNVEV (reference sequence). CDR3 length equals 14 residues. The J segment lost 4 bases and the V segment lost 6 bases, leaving 6 bases of the junction unmatched. DNA for the CDR3: TGTGCCAGCAGACCTAGCGGGACTGGAGAGACCCAGTACTTC. The encoded protein is CASRPSGTGETQYF.